Below are 20 T cell receptor beta chains sequenced from a single sample in a study of T cells after yellow fever vaccination. TCRdb re-called the 5' RACE reads through MiXCR, storing one row per CDR3 protein. The sample lists roughly 320,000 distinct CDR3 sequences; about 10% were seen once. Sequenced material: CD4+ T cells sorted from PBMCs, taken 45 days after the yellow fever booster vaccination. The receptors here all came from a man between 18 and 29 years old who received the YFV17D yellow fever vaccine.

The chain employs TRBV19 and TRBJ1-1; perhaps TRBD1 as D (5 bases). CDR3 length: 14 amino acids. Looked up from germline, CDR1 is LNHDA and CDR2 is SQIVND (reference sequence). V dropped 3 bases and J dropped 3 bases, with 11 bases sitting between them. Here the CDR3 reads CASSIRGKDTEAFF. As DNA, the CDR3 is TGTGCCAGTAGTATTAGGGGTAAAGACACTGAAGCTTTCTTT.

The J gene is TRBJ1-1, the V gene TRBV6-4, with 12 bases fitting TRBD1. Germline loops: CDR1 MRHNA, CDR2 SNTAGT. The CDR3 is 16 residues long. Unmatched junction bases numbered 12, after V lost 3 bases and J lost 10 bases. The CDR3 DNA is TGTGCCAGCAGTGAGAGCACCGGGACAGGGGGCGGGAGAGCTTTCTTT. Translation gives CASSESTGTGGGRAFF.

This clonotype was observed a handful of times. J is TRBJ2-7 and V is TRBV12-3 or TRBV12-4; D possibly corresponds to TRBD1 (5 bases). V was trimmed by 2 bases and J by 6 bases, leaving 8 bases between them. The length of the CDR3 is 12 residues. CDR3 sequence reads: CASSLSQGEQYV. The DNA of the CDR3 is TGTGCCAGCAGTTTAAGCCAGGGCGAGCAGTACGTC.

This clonotype was found a few times. The chain combines TRBV7-2 with TRBJ2-3, with D possibly TRBD2 on 7 matching bases. Per the germline V gene, CDR1 is SGHTA and CDR2 is FQGNSA. The CDR3 loop spans 16 amino acids. V was clipped by 4 bases and J by 3 bases, with 17 bases between them. The CDR3, as DNA: TGTGCCAGCAGCTCACCCCGGGGAGGGGGTACAGATACGCAGTATTTT. This encodes CASSSPRGGGTDTQYF.

The chain combines TRBV7-9 with TRBJ2-5; 7 bases line up with TRBD1. Germline V gene lookup returns CDR1 SEHNR and CDR2 FQNEAQ (reference sequence). The V and J ends lost 5 bases and 5 bases, in that order; junction bases with no gene match: 8. The CDR3 is 14 residues long. CDR3 loop: CASSQDRAWETQYF. The CDR3 DNA is TGTGCCAGCAGCCAAGACAGGGCATGGGAGACCCAGTACTTC.

This clonotype was picked up many times. DNA of the CDR3: TGTGCCACCAGTGCCTCCCAGGGAGGGGCAGATACGCAGTATTTT. It specifies CATSASQGGADTQYF. The V call is TRBV24-1, the J call TRBJ2-3, with 7 positions matching TRBD2. The CDR3 is 15 residues long. Losses at the gene ends were 5 bases for V and 4 bases for J; bases not matched to a gene: 8. The germline V gene encodes CDR1 KGHDR and CDR2 SFDVKD.

This clonotype was counted a few times. This sequence joins TRBV28 and TRBJ1-2; D gene uncertain. This CDR3 comprises 14 residues. Germline CDR1 is MDHEN and CDR2 is SYDVKM. Trimming removed 6 bases from V and 5 bases from J, with 16 bases in between. CDR3 in amino acids: CASSGGVRPYGYTF. CDR3 nucleotides: TGTGCCAGCAGCGGCGGGGTCCGCCCTTATGGCTACACCTTC.

The sample holds a few counts of this clonotype. The chain links TRBV10-3 to TRBJ2-3, with TRBD1 as a possible D gene (5 bases). V lost 0 bases, J lost 4 bases, and 8 bases lay in between. The CDR3 has 14 amino acids. Germline V gives CDR1 ENHRY, CDR2 SYGVKD. The CDR3 nucleotides read TGTGCCATCAGTGAGTCGACAGCATCAGATACGCAGTATTTT. This codes for CAISESTASDTQYF.

This clonotype came up a few times. The V gene is TRBV3-1, the J gene TRBJ2-1; 10 bases map to TRBD1. This CDR3 spans 16 amino acids. Per the germline V gene, CDR1 is LGHDT and CDR2 is YNNKEL (reference sequence). Germline trimming cut 6 bases from V and 4 bases from J; bases unmatched to any gene: 9. The CDR3 DNA sequence: TGTGCCAGCAGTCCACAACCGGGACAGGGGTACAATGAGCAGTTCTTC. It is translated as CASSPQPGQGYNEQFF.

There are a few counts of this clonotype. This rearrangement joins TRBV7-3 to TRBJ2-7, with D hard to call. This CDR3 is 11 amino acids long. Germline loops: CDR1 SGHTA, CDR2 FQGTGA. V lost 8 bases and J 5 bases, leaving 10 bases between the germline ends. The CDR3, as DNA: TGTGCCAGCTTTTCCGCTGACGAGCAGTACTTC. Translating gives CASFSADEQYF. Complete variable domain (other parts from reference TRBV7-3 and TRBJ2-7): GAGVSQTPSNKVTEKGKYVELRCDPISGHTALYWYRQSLGQGPEFLIYFQGTGAADDSGLPNDRFFAVRPEGSVSTLKIQRTERGDSAVYLCASFSADEQYFGPGTRLTVT.

This clonotype has ten or more counts. The genes are TRBV28 and TRBJ2-3; the match to TRBD1 covers 7 bases. The CDR3 covers 15 residues. Looked up from germline, CDR1 is MDHEN and CDR2 is SYDVKM. Trimming took 7 bases from V and 4 from J; bases not matched to a gene: 11. The CDR3 here is CASNPLDRIADTQYF. CDR3 DNA sequence: TGTGCCAGCAATCCGCTGGACAGGATTGCAGATACGCAGTATTTT. Full variable domain (remainder filled in from reference TRBV28 and TRBJ2-3): DVKVTQSSRYLVKRTGEKVFLECVQDMDHENMFWYRQDPGLGLRLIYFSYDVKMKEKGDIPEGYSVSREKKERFSLILESASTNQTSMYLCASNPLDRIADTQYFGPGTRLTVL.

This clonotype was picked up a small number of times. The genes are TRBV5-1 and TRBJ1-2; no clear D gene. V lost 1 base, J lost 0 bases, and 10 bases lay in between. The germline gives CDR1 SGHRS, CDR2 YFSETQ. The CDR3 covers 15 residues. The CDR3 region is CASSLSAETNYGYTF. The CDR3 bases are TGCGCCAGCAGCTTGAGTGCCGAGACTAACTATGGCTACACCTTC.

This clonotype showed up just a few times. The rearrangement uses TRBV7-9 and TRBJ1-2, with a weak D call TRBD1 (5 bases). The CDR3 is made up of 15 amino acids. V was pared by 5 bases and J by 8 bases, with 21 bases between. CDR1 is SEHNR and CDR2 is FQNEAQ in the germline V gene (reference sequence). Here the CDR3 DNA reads TGTGCCAGCAGCCCAGATATGGGGCCGGAGAAGGGCTACACCTTC. This translates into CASSPDMGPEKGYTF.

This clonotype was picked up a small number of times. The chain joins TRBV7-9 to TRBJ2-5; TRBD2 matches 10 bases. The CDR3 contains 16 residues. After removal of 5 bases from V and 6 bases from J, the junction contained 12 bases not matched to a gene. The germline CDR1 and CDR2 sequences are SEHNR and FQNEAQ (reference sequence). The CDR3 loop is CASSDPSQAGGQTQYF. Here the CDR3 DNA reads TGTGCCAGCAGCGACCCCAGCCAAGCGGGGGGGCAGACCCAGTACTTC.

The chain recombines TRBV7-6 with TRBJ2-2, with 7 bases lining up with TRBD2. With 3 bases clipped from V and 1 base from J, the junction kept 5 bases outside the gene matches. Germline loops: CDR1 SGHVS, CDR2 FNYEAQ. This CDR3 contains 16 residues. The CDR3 spells CASSFSAGQNTGELFF. DNA for the CDR3: TGTGCCAGCAGCTTCTCAGCGGGGCAGAACACCGGGGAGCTGTTTTTT.

The gene calls are TRBV5-1 and TRBJ2-7, with a weak D call TRBD1 (5 bases). Trimming removed 0 bases from V and 0 bases from J, with 10 bases in between. The CDR3 runs 15 residues. Germline CDR1 SGHRS, CDR2 YFSETQ. The CDR3 nucleotides read TGCGCCAGCAGCTTGGCCCCAGGGATCTCCTACGAGCAGTACGTC. Protein product: CASSLAPGISYEQYV.

This chain links TRBV27 with TRBJ2-7, with 9 bases that match TRBD2. Trimming cost V 9 bases and J 5 bases; bases outside gene matches: 8. The CDR3 is 13 amino acids. Germline CDR1 is MNHEY and CDR2 is SMNVEV (reference sequence). Here the CDR3 reads CARPRGGSNEQYV. The CDR3, as DNA: TGTGCCAGACCGCGGGGGGGGAGCAACGAGCAGTACGTC.

The CDR3 bases are TGTGCCAGCAGATTGAGGGTAGCTGCAAACATTCAGTACTTC. Its protein is CASRLRVAANIQYF. This chain links TRBV27 with TRBJ2-4; D possibly corresponds to TRBD2 (5 bases). This CDR3 region has 14 residues. The V and J ends lost 6 bases and 6 bases respectively, with 15 bases between them. Germline values: CDR1 MNHEY, CDR2 SMNVEV (reference sequence).

This clonotype was seen at least ten times. This sequence joins TRBV29-1 and TRBJ2-5; D is unclear. Trimming took off 8 bases at V and 5 bases at J, with 12 bases between the two ends. The CDR3 sequence is 11 residues long. Germline CDR1 reads SQVTM; CDR2 reads ANQGSEA. The CDR3 sequence is CSTRPWETQYF. For the CDR3, the DNA is TGCAGCACCCGGCCGTGGGAGACCCAGTACTTC.

In its sample, this clonotype was seen many times. This rearrangement joins TRBV25-1 to TRBJ2-5; D ambiguous. Trimming removed 1 base from V and 5 bases from J, with 14 bases in between. Germline lookup yields CDR1 MGHDK and CDR2 SYGVNS. The length of the CDR3 is 15 residues. The CDR3 DNA is TGTGCCAGCAGTGAATCCGGGCGGATGGGGGAGACCCAGTACTTC. This gives the protein CASSESGRMGETQYF.